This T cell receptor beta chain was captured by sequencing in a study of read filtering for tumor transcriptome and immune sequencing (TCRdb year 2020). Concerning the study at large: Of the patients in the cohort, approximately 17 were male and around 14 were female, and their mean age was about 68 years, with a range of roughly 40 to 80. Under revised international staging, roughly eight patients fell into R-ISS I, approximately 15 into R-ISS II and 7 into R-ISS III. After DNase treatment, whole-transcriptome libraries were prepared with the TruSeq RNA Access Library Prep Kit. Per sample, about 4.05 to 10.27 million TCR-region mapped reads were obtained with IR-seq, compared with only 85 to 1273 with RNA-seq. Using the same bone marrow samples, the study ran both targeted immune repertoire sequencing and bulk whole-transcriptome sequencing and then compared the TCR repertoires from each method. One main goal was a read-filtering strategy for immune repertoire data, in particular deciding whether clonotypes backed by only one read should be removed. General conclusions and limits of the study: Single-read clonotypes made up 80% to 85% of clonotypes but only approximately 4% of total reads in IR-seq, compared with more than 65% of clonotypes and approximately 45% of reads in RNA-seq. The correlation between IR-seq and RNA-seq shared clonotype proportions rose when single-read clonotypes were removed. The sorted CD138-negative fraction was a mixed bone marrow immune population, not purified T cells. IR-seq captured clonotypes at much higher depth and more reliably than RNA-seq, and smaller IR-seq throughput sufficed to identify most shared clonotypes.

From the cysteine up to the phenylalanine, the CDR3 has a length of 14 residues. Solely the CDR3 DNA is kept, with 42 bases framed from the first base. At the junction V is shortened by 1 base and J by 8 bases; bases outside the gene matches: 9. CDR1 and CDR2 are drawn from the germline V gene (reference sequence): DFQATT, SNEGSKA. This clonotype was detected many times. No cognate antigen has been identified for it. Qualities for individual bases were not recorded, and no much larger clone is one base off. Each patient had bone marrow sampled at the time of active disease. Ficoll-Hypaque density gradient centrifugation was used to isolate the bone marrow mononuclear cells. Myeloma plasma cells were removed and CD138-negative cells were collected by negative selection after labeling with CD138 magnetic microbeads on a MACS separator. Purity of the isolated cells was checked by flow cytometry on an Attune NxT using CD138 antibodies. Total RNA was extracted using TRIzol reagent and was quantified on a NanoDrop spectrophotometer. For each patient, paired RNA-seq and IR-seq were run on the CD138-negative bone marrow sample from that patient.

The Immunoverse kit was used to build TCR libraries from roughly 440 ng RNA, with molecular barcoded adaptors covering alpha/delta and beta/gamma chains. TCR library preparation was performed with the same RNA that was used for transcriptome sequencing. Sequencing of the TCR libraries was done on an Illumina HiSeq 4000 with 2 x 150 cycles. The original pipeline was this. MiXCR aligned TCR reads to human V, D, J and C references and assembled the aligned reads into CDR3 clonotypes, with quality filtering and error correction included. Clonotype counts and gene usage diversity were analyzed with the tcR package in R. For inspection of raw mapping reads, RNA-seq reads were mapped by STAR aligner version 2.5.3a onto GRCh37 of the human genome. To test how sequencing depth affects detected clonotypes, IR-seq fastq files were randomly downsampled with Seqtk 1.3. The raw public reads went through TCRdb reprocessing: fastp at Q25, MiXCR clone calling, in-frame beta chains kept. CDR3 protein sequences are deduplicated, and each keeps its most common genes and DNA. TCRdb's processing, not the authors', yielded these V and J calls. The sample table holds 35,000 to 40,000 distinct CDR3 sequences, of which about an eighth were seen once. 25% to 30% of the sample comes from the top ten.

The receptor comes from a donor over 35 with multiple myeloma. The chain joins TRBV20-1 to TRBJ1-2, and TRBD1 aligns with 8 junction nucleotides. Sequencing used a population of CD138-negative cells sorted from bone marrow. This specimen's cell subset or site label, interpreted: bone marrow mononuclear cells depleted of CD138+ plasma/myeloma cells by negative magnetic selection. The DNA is TGCAGTGCTAGAGGGACAAACAGGGGGATCGGCTACACCTTC. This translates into CSARGTNRGIGYTF.